The 9 T cell receptor beta chains below were found in one sample sequenced in a study of blood T cell repertoires in COVID-19. Measured with immunoSEQ multiplex PCR; TCRdb has only the in-frame clones, and not every one. The sample lists approximately 60,000 clones; 70% to 85% were seen once. The sample was peripheral blood. All receptors derive from a man aged 55 to 70 with acute or convalescent COVID-19.

The J gene is TRBJ2-5, the V gene TRBV4-1; 15 nucleotides match TRBD2. The CDR3 totals 18 residues. The germline V gene encodes CDR1 MGHRA and CDR2 YSYEKL. The junction had 7 bases not matched to a gene; V was cut back by 0 bases and J by 5 bases. The CDR3 bases are TGCGCCAGCAGCCAAGACCGGACTAGCGGGAGGGCCGGGGAGACCCAGTACTTC. This gives the protein CASSQDRTSGRAGETQYF.

This clone was recorded a few times. The rearrangement links TRBV7-3 to TRBJ1-1, with a weak D call TRBD1 (5 bases). The V end lost 4 bases, the J end lost 1 base, and 7 bases lay between the germline ends. The CDR3 totals 13 residues. Germline V gene data show CDR1 as SGHTA and CDR2 as FQGTGA. Written as DNA, the CDR3 is TGTGCCAGCAGCTCTCAGGGGAACACTGAAGCTTTCTTT. It translates to CASSSQGNTEAFF.

The chain links TRBV18 to TRBJ2-1, with 9 bases aligning to TRBD2. In germline, CDR1 is KGHSH, CDR2 LQKENI. The CDR3 totals 17 residues. The trim removed 6 bases at V and 7 bases at J, leaving 16 bases unmatched. CDR3 nucleotide sequence: TGTGCCAGCTCCCCTCGGATGGCGGGAGGGCCTATTAATGAGCAGTTCTTC. Translation gives CASSPRMAGGPINEQFF.

The chain joins TRBV2 to TRBJ2-7, with 12 bases fitting TRBD2. J was trimmed by 2 bases and V by 11 bases; bases with no gene match: 4. The germline CDR1 and CDR2 sequences are SNHLY and FYNNEI. This CDR3 is 13 amino acids long. CDR3 sequence reads: CAGRTSGTYEQYF. The CDR3 DNA sequence: TGTGCCGGAAGGACTAGCGGGACCTACGAGCAGTACTTC.

The chain combines TRBV4-1 with TRBJ1-1; D gene unclear. This CDR3 contains 15 residues. The ends were cut back, 2 bases at V and 3 bases at J, with 13 bases in the middle. Per germline, CDR1 MGHRA and CDR2 YSYEKL. The CDR3 reads CASSQRYGEDTEAFF. CDR3 DNA sequence: TGCGCCAGCAGCCAACGCTATGGAGAAGACACTGAAGCTTTCTTT.

The rearrangement uses TRBV27 and TRBJ2-5; 8 bases are a match to TRBD2. Unmatched junction bases numbered 14, after V lost 8 bases and J lost 3 bases. The germline V gene encodes CDR1 MNHEY and CDR2 SMNVEV (reference sequence). This CDR3 has 16 residues. The CDR3 spells CASRTLGAGVKETQYF. In DNA, the CDR3 is TGTGCCAGCCGGACCCTCGGAGCGGGAGTGAAAGAGACCCAGTACTTC.

This chain uses TRBV10-3 with TRBJ2-2; the match to TRBD1 covers 9 bases. The CDR3 is made up of 15 amino acids. J lost 5 bases, V lost 4 bases, and 5 bases had no gene match. Germline CDR1 and CDR2: ENHRY and SYGVKD. CDR3 DNA sequence: TGTGCCATCAGTGGCGGGACAGGGTGGACCGGGGAGCTGTTTTTT. Its translation: CAISGGTGWTGELFF.

The chain links TRBV7-2 to TRBJ2-2; D is uncertain. With 2 bases removed from V and 0 bases from J, the gap between germline ends came to 10 bases. This CDR3 contains 16 residues. Germline CDR1 and CDR2: SGHTA and FQGNSA. The CDR3 reads CASSLYRTTNTGELFF. CDR3 nucleotide sequence: TGTGCCAGCAGCTTATATCGCACAACGAACACCGGGGAGCTGTTTTTT.

The chain recombines TRBV11-1 with TRBJ2-1; 8 bases fit TRBD1. The CDR3 spans 14 residues. Germline V gene data show CDR1 as SGHAT and CDR2 as FQDESV (reference sequence). The V gene end was trimmed by 4 bases and the J gene end by 8 bases; junction bases not matched to a gene: 7. This CDR3 is CASSSRDRGDEQFF. The CDR3, as DNA: TGTGCCAGCAGCTCCCGTGACAGGGGCGATGAGCAGTTCTTC.